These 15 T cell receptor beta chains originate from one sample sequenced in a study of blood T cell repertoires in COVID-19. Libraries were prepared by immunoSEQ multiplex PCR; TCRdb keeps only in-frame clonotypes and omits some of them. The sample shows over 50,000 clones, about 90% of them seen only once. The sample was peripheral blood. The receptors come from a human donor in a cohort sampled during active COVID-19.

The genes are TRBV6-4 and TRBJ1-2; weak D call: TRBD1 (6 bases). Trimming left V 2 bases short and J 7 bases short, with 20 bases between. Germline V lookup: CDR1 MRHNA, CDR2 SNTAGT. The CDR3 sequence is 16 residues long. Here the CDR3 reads CASSDQSAGGAAGYTF. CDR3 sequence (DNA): TGTGCCAGCAGTGACCAGTCTGCGGGGGGCGCAGCTGGCTACACCTTC.

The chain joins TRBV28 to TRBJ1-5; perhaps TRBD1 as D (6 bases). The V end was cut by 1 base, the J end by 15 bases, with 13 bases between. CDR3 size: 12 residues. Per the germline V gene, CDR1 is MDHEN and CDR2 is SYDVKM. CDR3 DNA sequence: TGTGCCAGCAGTTTATCCTCACAGGGTAGGCATTTT. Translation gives CASSLSSQGRHF.

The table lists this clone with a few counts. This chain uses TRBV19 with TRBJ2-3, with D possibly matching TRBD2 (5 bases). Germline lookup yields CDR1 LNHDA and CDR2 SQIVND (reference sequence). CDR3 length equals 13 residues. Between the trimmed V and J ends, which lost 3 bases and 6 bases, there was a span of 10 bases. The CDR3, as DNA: TGTGCCAGTAGTATGTGGCTAGCTGATACGCAGTATTTT. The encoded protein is CASSMWLADTQYF. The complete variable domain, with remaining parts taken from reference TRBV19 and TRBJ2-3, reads DGGITQSPKYLFRKEGQNVTLSCEQNLNHDAMYWYRQDPGQGLRLIYYSQIVNDFQKGDIAEGYSVSREKKESFPLTVTSAQKNPTAFYLCASSMWLADTQYFGPGTRLTVL.

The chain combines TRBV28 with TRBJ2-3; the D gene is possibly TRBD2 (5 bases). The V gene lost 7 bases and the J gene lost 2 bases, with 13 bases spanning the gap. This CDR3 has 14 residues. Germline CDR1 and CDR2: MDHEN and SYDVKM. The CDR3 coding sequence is TGTGCCAGCACCCCTGGACTCTACACAGATACGCAGTATTTT. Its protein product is CASTPGLYTDTQYF.

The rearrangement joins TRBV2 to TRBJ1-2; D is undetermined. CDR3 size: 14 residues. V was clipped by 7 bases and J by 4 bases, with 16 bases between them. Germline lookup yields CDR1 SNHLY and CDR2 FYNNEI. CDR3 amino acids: CASTKEEGLYGYTF. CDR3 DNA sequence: TGTGCCAGCACCAAAGAGGAGGGTCTCTATGGCTACACCTTC.

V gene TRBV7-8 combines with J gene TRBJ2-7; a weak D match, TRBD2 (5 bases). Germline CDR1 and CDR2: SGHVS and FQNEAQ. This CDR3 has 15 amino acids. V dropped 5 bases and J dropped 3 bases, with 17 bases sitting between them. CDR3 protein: CASSETRFRLYEQYF. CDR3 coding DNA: TGTGCCAGCAGCGAAACTAGATTTCGTCTCTACGAGCAGTACTTC.

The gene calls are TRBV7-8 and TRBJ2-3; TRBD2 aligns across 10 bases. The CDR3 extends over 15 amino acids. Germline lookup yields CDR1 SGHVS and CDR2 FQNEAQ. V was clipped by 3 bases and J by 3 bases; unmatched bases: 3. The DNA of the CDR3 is TGTGCCAGCAGCTTCAGACTAGCGGGTACAGATACGCAGTATTTT. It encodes CASSFRLAGTDTQYF.

CDR3 in amino acids: CASSPRGGRAEETQYF. CDR3 bases: TGCGCCAGCAGCCCTCGGGGGGGGAGGGCCGAAGAGACCCAGTACTTC. J is TRBJ2-5 and V is TRBV4-1, with TRBD2 matching over 8 bases. This CDR3 comprises 16 residues. Germline assignment: CDR1 MGHRA and CDR2 YSYEKL. The V gene end was trimmed by 4 bases and the J gene end by 3 bases; junction bases not matched to a gene: 10.

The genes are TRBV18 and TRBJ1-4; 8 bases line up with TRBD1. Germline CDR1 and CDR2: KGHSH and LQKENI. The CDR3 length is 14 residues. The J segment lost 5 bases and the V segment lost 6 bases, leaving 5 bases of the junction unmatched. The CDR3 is CASSQGAKNEKLFF. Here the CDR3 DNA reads TGTGCCAGCTCGCAGGGGGCTAAGAATGAAAAACTGTTTTTT.

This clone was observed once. The CDR3 DNA follows: TGTGCCAGCAGCTCTTCCAGGGTTGCCGGGGAGCTGTTTTTT. Its protein is CASSSSRVAGELFF. This chain connects TRBV7-3 to TRBJ2-2; weak D call: TRBD1 (5 bases). This CDR3 has 14 residues. The germline CDR1 and CDR2 sequences are SGHTA and FQGTGA. Trimming stripped 4 bases from V and 6 bases from J, with 12 bases between.

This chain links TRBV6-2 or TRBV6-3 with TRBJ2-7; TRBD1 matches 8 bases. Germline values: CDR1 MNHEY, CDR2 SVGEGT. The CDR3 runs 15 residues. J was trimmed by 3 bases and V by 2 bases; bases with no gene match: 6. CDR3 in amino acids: CASSYPGQGYYEQYF. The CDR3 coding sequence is TGTGCCAGCAGTTACCCCGGACAGGGTTACTACGAGCAGTACTTC.

This CDR3 reads CASSTPGQGSYGYTF. The CDR3 DNA follows: TGTGCCAGTAGTACCCCGGGACAGGGGTCCTATGGCTACACCTTC. The V call is TRBV19, the J call TRBJ1-2; 10 bases are a match to TRBD1. CDR3 length: 15 residues. After removal of 4 bases from V and 4 bases from J, the junction contained 6 bases not matched to a gene. CDR1 is LNHDA, CDR2 SQIVND, per germline (reference sequence).

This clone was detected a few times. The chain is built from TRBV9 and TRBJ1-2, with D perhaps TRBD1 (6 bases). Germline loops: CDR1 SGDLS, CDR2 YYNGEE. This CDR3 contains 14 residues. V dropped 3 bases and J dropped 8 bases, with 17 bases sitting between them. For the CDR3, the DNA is TGTGCCAGCAGCGCCACAGGGCTCGGGGTCGGCTACACCTTC. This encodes CASSATGLGVGYTF.

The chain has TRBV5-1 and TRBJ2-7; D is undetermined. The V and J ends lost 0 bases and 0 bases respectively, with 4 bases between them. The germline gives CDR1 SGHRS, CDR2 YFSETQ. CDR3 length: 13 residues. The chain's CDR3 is CASSLASSYEQYF. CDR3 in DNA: TGCGCCAGCAGCTTGGCTAGCTCCTACGAGCAGTACTTC.

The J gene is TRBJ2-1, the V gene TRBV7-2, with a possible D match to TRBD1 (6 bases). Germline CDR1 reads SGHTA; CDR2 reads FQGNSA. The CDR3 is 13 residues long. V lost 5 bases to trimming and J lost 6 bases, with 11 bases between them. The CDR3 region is CASSLTGSNEQFF. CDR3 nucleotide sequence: TGTGCCAGCAGCCTAACAGGGTCCAATGAGCAGTTCTTC.